The rows below give T cell receptor beta chains drawn from one sample of a study of T cells after yellow fever vaccination. Each CDR3 protein is one row after TCRdb ran MiXCR on the 5' RACE reads. The sample shows hundreds of thousands of distinct CDR3 sequences, around 20% of them seen only once. The sample was PBMCs, taken before the yellow fever booster vaccination. The receptor source for this set is a man between 18 and 35 years old who received the YFV17D yellow fever vaccine. Both conserved end residues are part of each CDR3. D genes are given only for firm matches. Size is omitted from some rows. Given values are once, few, many or a class for expanded clones.

TRBJ2-4 | 13 | NA | few | TRBV12-3/TRBV12-4 | TGTGCCAGCAGCGGGGCCCTATGGGGGATTCAGTACTTC | CASSGALWGIQYF
TRBJ2-7 | 17 | NA | few | TRBV7-6 | TGTGCCAGCAGCTTAGATCCTGGGGAAGGGGTCTCCATCGAGCAGTACTTC | CASSLDPGEGVSIEQYF
TRBJ1-1 | 17 | TRBD1 | few | TRBV4-2 | TGTGCCAGCAGCCAAGCGGCCGACAGGGGGCGGACTTGGGTGTCTTTCTTT | CASSQAADRGRTWVSFF
TRBJ2-5 | 15 | NA | NA | TRBV4-3 | TGCGCCAGCAGCCAAGCCCTGCTAGCACGGGAGACCCAGTACTTC | CASSQALLARETQYF
TRBJ1-2 | 15 | TRBD1 | few | TRBV7-9 | TGTGCCAGCAGCTTGGGCAGGGGGCGTTTCTATGGCTACACCTTC | CASSLGRGRFYGYTF
TRBJ1-1 | 15 | NA | few | TRBV29-1 | TGCAGCGCCGGGTCGGGGTGGGGTATGAACACTGAAGCTTTCTTT | CSAGSGWGMNTEAFF
TRBJ1-5 | 13 | NA | NA | TRBV6-5 | TGTGCCAGCAGTTGGGCCCGCAATCAGCCCCAGCATTTT | CASSWARNQPQHF
TRBJ1-1 | 13 | NA | many | TRBV20-1 | TGCAGGGCGGCACGGGGTTTCGACACTGAAGCTTTCTTT | CRAARGFDTEAFF
TRBJ1-1 | 13 | NA | NA | TRBV20-1 | TGCAGTGCTATCAGGTACAGTAACACTGAAGCTTTCTTT | CSAIRYSNTEAFF
TRBJ1-2 | 14 | NA | NA | TRBV6-5 | TGTGCCAGCAGTTACGATCCGTCATCCTATGGCTACACCTTC | CASSYDPSSYGYTF